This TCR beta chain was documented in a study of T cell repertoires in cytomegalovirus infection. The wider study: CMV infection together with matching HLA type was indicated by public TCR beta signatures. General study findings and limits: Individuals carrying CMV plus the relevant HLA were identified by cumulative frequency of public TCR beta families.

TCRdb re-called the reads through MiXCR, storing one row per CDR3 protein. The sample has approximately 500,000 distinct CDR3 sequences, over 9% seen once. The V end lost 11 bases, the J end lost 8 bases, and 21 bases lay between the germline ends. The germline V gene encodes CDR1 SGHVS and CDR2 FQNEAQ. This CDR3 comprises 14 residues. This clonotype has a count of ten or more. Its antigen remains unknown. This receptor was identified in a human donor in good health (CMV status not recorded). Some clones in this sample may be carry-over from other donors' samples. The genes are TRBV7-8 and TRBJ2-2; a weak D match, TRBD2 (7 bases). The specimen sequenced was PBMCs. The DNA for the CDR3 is TGTGCCGGAGGGGAGGGGGAGGCCCCGGGGGAGCTGTTTTTT. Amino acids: CAGGEGEAPGELFF.